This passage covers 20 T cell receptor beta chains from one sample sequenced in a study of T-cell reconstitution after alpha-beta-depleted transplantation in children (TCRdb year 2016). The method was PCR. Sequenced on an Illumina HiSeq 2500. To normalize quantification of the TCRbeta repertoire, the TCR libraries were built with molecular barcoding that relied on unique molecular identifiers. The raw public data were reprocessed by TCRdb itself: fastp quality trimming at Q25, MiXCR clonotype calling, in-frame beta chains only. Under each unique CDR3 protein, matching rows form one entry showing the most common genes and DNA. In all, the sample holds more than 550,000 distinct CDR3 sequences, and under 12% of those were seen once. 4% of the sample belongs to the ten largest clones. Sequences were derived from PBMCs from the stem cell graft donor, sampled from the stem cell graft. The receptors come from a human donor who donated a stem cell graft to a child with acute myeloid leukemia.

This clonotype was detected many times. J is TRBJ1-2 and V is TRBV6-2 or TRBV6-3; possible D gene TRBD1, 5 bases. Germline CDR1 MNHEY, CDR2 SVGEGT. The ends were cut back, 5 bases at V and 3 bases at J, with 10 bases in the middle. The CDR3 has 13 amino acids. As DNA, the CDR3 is TGTGCCAGCAGTATCCAGGGACACTATGGCTACACCTTC. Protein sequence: CASSIQGHYGYTF.

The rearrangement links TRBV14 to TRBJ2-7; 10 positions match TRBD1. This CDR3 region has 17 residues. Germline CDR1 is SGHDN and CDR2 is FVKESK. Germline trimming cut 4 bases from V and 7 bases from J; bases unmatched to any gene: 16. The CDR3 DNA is TGTGCCAGCAGCCCGCACCCCCCGGGACAGGGGCCTGGGGAGCAGTACTTC. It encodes CASSPHPPGQGPGEQYF.

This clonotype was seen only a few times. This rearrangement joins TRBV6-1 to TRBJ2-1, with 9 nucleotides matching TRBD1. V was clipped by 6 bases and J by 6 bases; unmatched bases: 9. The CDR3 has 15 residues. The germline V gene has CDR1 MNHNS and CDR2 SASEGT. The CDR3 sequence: CASSPPGQGPNEQFF. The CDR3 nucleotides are TGTGCCAGCAGCCCCCCGGGACAGGGACCCAATGAGCAGTTCTTC.

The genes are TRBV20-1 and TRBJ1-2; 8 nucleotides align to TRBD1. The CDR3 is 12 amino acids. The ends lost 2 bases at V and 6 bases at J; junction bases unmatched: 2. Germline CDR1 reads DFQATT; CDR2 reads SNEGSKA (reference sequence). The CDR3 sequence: CSARQTGDGYTF. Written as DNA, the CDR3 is TGCAGTGCTAGACAGACAGGGGATGGCTACACCTTC.

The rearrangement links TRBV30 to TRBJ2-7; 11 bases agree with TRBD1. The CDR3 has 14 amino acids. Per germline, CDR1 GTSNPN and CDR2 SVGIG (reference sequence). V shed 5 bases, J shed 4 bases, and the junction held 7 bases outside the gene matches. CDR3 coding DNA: TGTGCCTGGGGACGGGGACAGGGGGGGTACGAGCAGTACTTC. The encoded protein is CAWGRGQGGYEQYF.

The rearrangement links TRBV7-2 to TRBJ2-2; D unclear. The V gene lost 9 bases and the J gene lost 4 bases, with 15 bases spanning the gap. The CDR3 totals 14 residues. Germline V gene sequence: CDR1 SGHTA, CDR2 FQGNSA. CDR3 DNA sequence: TGTGCCAGATTAGTGAGCCTGGTCACCGGGGAGCTGTTTTTT. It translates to CARLVSLVTGELFF.

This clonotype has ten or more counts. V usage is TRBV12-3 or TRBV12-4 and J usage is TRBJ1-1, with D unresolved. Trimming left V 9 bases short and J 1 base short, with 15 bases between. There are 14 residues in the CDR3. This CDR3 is CASSVSRGNTEAFF. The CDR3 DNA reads TGTGCCAGTTCCGTCTCACGTGGGAACACTGAAGCTTTCTTT.

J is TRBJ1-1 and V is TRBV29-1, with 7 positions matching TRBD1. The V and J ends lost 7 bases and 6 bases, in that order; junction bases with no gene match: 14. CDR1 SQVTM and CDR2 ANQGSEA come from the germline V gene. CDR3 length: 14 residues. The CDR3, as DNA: TGCAGCGCCACCGGACAGGAACCTTTCCCTGAAGCTTTCTTT. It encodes CSATGQEPFPEAFF.

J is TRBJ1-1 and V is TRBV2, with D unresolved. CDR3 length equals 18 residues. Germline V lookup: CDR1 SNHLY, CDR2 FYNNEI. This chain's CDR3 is CTCSLSSSLASLNTEAFF. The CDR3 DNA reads TGTACCTGCAGTTTAAGTAGCAGTTTAGCCTCTTTGAACACTGAAGCTTTCTTT.

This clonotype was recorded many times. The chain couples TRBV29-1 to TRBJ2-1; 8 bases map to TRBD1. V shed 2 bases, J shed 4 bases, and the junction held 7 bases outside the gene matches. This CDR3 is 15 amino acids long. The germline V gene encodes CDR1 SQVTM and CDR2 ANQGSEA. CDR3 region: CSVEKRTGRYNEQFF. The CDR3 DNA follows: TGCAGCGTTGAAAAAAGGACAGGGAGATACAATGAGCAGTTCTTC.

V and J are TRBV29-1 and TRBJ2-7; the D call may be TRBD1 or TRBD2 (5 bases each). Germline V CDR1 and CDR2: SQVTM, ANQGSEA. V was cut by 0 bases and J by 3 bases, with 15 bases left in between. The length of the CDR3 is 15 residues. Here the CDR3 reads CSVEEAGSEGYEQYF. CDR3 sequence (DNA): TGCAGCGTTGAAGAAGCAGGGAGCGAGGGCTACGAGCAGTACTTC.

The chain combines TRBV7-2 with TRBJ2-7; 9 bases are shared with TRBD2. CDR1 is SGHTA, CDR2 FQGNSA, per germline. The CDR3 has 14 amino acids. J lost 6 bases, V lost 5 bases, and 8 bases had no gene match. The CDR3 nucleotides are TGTGCCAGCAGCGCTCTGACTAGCGGAGGCGAGCAGTACTTC. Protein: CASSALTSGGEQYF.

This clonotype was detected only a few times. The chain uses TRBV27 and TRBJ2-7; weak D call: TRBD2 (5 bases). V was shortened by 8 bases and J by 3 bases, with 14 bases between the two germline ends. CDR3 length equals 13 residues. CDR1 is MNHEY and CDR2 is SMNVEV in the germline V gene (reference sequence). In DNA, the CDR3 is TGTGCCAGCCGGCGGAGCGGAGTCTACGAGCAGTACTTC. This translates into CASRRSGVYEQYF.

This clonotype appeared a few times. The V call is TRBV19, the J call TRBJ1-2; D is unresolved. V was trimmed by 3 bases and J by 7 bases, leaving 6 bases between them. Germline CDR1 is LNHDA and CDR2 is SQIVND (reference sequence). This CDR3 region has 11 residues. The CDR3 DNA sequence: TGTGCCAGTAGTATTCTTGGTGGCTACACCTTC. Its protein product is CASSILGGYTF.

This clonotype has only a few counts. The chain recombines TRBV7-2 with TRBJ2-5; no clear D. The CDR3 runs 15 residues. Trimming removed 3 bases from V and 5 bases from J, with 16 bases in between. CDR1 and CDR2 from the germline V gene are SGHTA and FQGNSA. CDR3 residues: CASSLWYSAGETQYF. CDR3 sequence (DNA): TGTGCCAGCAGCTTGTGGTACTCGGCCGGCGAGACCCAGTACTTC.

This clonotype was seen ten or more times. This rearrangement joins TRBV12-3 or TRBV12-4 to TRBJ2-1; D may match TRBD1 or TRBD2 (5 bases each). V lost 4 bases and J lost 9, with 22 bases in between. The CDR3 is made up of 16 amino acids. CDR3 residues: CASSSGIGGGSSEQFF. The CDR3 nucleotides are TGTGCCAGCAGTTCCGGCATTGGTGGGGGAAGTAGTGAGCAGTTCTTC.

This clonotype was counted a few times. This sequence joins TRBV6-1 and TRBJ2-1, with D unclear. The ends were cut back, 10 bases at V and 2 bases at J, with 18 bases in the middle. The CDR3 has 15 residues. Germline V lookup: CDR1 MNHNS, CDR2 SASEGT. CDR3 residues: CATSQEPTAYNEQFF. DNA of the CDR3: TGTGCCACCTCCCAGGAGCCTACGGCCTACAATGAGCAGTTCTTC.

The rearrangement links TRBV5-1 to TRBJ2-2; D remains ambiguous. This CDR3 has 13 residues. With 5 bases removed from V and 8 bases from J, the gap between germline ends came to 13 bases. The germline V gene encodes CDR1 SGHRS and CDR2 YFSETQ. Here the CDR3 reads CASRPHNLGELFF. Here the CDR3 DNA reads TGCGCCAGCAGGCCTCACAATTTGGGGGAGCTGTTTTTT.

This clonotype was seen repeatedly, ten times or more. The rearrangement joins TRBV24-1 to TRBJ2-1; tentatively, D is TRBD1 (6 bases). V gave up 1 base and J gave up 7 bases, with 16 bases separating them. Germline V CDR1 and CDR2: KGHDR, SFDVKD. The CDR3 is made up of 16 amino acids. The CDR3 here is CATSDLRSQGRNEQFF. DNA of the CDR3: TGTGCCACCAGTGATTTAAGGAGTCAGGGGCGGAATGAGCAGTTCTTC.

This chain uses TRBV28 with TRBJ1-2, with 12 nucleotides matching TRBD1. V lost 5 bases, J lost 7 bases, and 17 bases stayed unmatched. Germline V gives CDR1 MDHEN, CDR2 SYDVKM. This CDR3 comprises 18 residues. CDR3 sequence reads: CASSPLLEGTGGAGGYTF. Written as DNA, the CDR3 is TGTGCCAGCAGTCCCCTATTAGAGGGGACAGGGGGCGCAGGTGGCTACACCTTC.